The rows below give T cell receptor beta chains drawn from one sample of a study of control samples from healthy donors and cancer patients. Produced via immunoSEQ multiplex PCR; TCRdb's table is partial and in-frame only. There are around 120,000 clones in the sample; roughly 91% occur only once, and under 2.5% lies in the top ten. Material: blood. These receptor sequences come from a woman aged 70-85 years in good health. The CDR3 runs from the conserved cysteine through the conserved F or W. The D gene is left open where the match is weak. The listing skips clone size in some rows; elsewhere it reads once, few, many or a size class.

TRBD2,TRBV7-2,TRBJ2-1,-,CASSLAGGGPYNEQFF,TGTGCCAGCAGCTTAGCGGGCGGGGGGCCCTACAATGAGCAGTTCTTC
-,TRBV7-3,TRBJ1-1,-,CASSLNRVNTEAFF,TGTGCCAGCAGCTTAAACAGGGTGAACACTGAAGCTTTCTTT
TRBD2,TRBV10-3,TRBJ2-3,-,CAISANRGGRTDTQYF,TGTGCCATCAGTGCTAATCGGGGGGGGCGCACAGATACGCAGTATTTT
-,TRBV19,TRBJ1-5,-,CASSMPGGIPSNQPQHF,TGTGCCAGTAGTATGCCCGGGGGGATTCCTAGCAATCAGCCCCAGCATTTT
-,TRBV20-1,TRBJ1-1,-,CSASDQIEAFF,TGCAGTGCCAGTGACCAGATTGAAGCTTTCTTT
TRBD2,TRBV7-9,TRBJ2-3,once,CASSLLLAGGSDTQYF,TGTGCCAGCAGCTTATTGCTAGCGGGGGGCTCAGATACGCAGTATTTT
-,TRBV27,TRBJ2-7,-,CASSLSAGLYEQYF,TGTGCCAGCAGTTTATCGGCCGGATTATACGAGCAGTACTTC
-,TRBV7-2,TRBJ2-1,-,CASSAGSSSYNEQFF,TGTGCCAGCTCGGCGGGCTCCAGCTCCTACAATGAGCAGTTCTTC
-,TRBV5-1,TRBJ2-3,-,CASSLALGTTAGDTQYF,TGCGCCAGCAGCTTGGCCTTGGGGACAACCGCAGGGGATACGCAGTATTTT
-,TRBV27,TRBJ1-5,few,CASSFGSGAVQPQHF,TGTGCCAGCAGTTTCGGGTCAGGGGCGGTTCAGCCCCAGCATTTT
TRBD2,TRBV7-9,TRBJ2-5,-,CASSFLAGSYQETQYF,TGTGCCAGCAGCTTCCTAGCGGGGTCGTACCAAGAGACCCAGTACTTC
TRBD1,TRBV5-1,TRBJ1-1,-,CASSGGQGMNTEAFF,TGCGCCAGCAGCGGGGGACAGGGTATGAACACTGAAGCTTTCTTT
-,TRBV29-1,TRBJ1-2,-,CSAVLSGLNGYTF,TGCAGCGCCGTTCTATCGGGACTTAATGGCTACACCTTC
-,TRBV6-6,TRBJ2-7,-,CASSSGAYEQYF,TGTGCCAGCAGTTCCGGCGCGTACGAGCAGTACTTC
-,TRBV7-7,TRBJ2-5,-,CASSPRGGGGETQYF,TGTGCCAGCAGCCCCCGAGGGGGGGGCGGGGAGACCCAGTACTTC
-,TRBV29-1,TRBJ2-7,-,CSVSKGAYEQYF,TGCAGCGTTTCCAAAGGGGCCTACGAGCAGTACTTC
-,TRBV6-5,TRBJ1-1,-,CASSHPQAEAFF,TGTGCCAGCAGTCACCCGCAAGCAGAAGCTTTCTTT
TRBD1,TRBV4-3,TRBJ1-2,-,CASSQADRANGYTF,TGCGCCAGCAGCCAAGCGGACAGGGCAAATGGCTACACCTTC
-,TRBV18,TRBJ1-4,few,CASSPPASEKLFF,TGTGCCAGCTCACCACCGGCTAGCGAAAAACTGTTTTTT
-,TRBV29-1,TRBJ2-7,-,CSVYVEGEQYF,TGCAGCGTTTATGTGGAAGGCGAGCAGTACTTC
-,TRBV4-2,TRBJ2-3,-,CASSQPWAVDTQYF,TGTGCCAGCAGCCAGCCATGGGCCGTGGATACGCAGTATTTT
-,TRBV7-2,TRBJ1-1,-,CASSLAGRLYEAFF,TGTGCCAGCAGCTTAGCGGGGAGACTATACGAAGCTTTCTTT
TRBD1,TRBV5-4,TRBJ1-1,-,CASSLGTGGGLNTEAFF,TGTGCCAGCAGCTTGGGGACAGGTGGGGGACTGAACACTGAAGCTTTCTTT
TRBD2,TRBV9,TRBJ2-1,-,CAPSGAGGGGNEQFF,TGTGCCCCCAGCGGAGCGGGCGGGGGGGGGAATGAGCAGTTCTTC
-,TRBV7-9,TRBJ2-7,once,CASSRQEGYYEQYF,TGTGCCAGCAGCCGACAGGAGGGTTACTACGAGCAGTACTTC
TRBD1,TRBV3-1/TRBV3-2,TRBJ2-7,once,CASSQARTGGPYEQYF,TGTGCCAGCAGCCAAGCCCGGACAGGGGGTCCCTACGAGCAGTACTTC
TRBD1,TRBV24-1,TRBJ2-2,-,CATYKTGGMFTGELFF,TGTGCCACCTATAAAACAGGGGGCATGTTCACCGGGGAGCTGTTTTTT
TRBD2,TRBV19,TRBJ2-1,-,CASSGSRERGLSYNEQFF,TGTGCCAGTAGTGGGTCGAGAGAGCGGGGGCTCTCCTACAATGAGCAGTTCTTC
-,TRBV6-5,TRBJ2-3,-,CASRIGLAPDTQYF,TGTGCCAGCAGAATAGGGCTAGCCCCAGATACGCAGTATTTT
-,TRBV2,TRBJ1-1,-,CASTGGLSGKAFF,TGTGCCAGCACCGGAGGGCTCTCGGGGAAAGCTTTCTTT
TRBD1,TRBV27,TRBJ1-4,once,CASMRGPNEKLFF,TGTGCCAGCATGAGGGGGCCTAATGAAAAACTGTTTTTT
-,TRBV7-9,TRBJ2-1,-,CASSLRSQVSEQFF,TGTGCCAGCAGCTTACGGAGCCAGGTTAGTGAGCAGTTCTTC
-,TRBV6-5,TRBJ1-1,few,CASSYRSGGETEAFF,TGTGCCAGCAGTTACAGGTCGGGGGGAGAGACTGAAGCTTTCTTT
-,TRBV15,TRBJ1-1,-,CATSRVVPGGTEAFF,TGTGCCACCAGCAGAGTGGTGCCCGGGGGCACTGAAGCTTTCTTT
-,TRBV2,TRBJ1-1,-,CASSAGFTEAFF,TGTGCCAGCAGTGCCGGGTTCACTGAAGCTTTCTTT
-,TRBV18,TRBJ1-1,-,CASTGQGKNTEAFF,TGTGCCAGCACCGGGCAGGGGAAGAACACTGAAGCTTTCTTT
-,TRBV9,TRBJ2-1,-,CASSVGPTGNEQFF,TGTGCCAGCAGCGTAGGGCCCACGGGAAATGAGCAGTTCTTC
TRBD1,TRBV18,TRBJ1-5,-,CASSPDRLSAQHF,TGTGCCAGCTCGCCGGACAGGTTATCGGCCCAGCATTTT
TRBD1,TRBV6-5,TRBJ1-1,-,CASSFRQGEAFF,TGTGCCAGCAGTTTCCGACAGGGTGAAGCTTTCTTT
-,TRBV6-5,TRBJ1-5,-,CASSSGDRPGHF,TGTGCCAGCAGTTCCGGCGACAGGCCGGGGCATTTT
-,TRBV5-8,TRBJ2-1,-,CASSLVASQGDEQFF,TGTGCCAGCAGCTTGGTGGCTTCCCAGGGCGATGAGCAGTTCTTC
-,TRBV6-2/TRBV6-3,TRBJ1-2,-,CASSPGQFYGYTF,TGTGCCAGCAGTCCCGGACAGTTCTATGGCTACACCTTC
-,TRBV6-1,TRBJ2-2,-,CASSETSYPGELFF,TGTGCCAGCAGTGAAACTTCCTACCCCGGGGAGCTGTTTTTT
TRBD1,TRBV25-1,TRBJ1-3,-,CASSGGRDSRNTIYF,TGTGCCAGCAGTGGGGGCCGGGACAGCCGAAACACCATATATTTT
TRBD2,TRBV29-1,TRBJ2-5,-,CSVELWSRGGTKETQYF,TGCAGCGTTGAATTGTGGTCGCGGGGGGGAACCAAAGAGACCCAGTACTTC
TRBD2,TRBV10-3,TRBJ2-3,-,CAISEGTTSSPSDTQYF,TGTGCCATCAGTGAGGGGACGACTAGCAGCCCGTCAGATACGCAGTATTTT
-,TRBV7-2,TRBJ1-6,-,CASSFGRVYSPLHF,TGTGCCAGCAGCTTCGGGAGGGTGTATTCACCCCTCCACTTT
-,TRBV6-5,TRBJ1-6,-,CASSYSTGSNSPLHF,TGTGCCAGCAGTTACTCTACAGGTTCCAATTCACCCCTCCACTTT
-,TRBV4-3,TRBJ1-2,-,CASSQGTEGYGYTF,TGCGCCAGCAGCCAAGGCACAGAGGGCTATGGCTACACCTTC
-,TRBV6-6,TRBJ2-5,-,CASSRGPPGTTQETQYF,TGTGCCAGCAGCCGAGGTCCCCCAGGGACAACTCAAGAGACCCAGTACTTC
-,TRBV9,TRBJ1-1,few,CASSVVSGSEAFF,TGTGCCAGCAGCGTAGTGTCAGGGTCTGAAGCTTTCTTT
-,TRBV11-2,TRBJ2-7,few,CASRPDKPEQYF,TGTGCCAGCAGACCGGACAAACCCGAGCAGTACTTC
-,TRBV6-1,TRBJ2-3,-,CASSETSTGVDTQYF,TGTGCCAGCAGTGAAACTAGCACAGGGGTAGATACGCAGTATTTT
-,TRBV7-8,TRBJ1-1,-,CASRGGGNTEAFF,TGTGCCAGCAGAGGGGGAGGGAACACTGAAGCTTTCTTT
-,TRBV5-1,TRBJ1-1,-,CASSFSALNTEAFF,TGCGCCAGCAGCTTCTCGGCCTTGAATACTGAAGCTTTCTTT
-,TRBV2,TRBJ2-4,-,CASGGNIQYF,TGTGCCAGCGGGGGGAACATTCAGTACTTC
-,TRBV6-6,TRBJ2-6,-,CASLNPGHSGANVLTF,TGTGCCAGCCTAAACCCGGGCCACTCTGGGGCCAACGTCCTGACTTTC
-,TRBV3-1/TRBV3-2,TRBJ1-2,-,CASSPTGSYGYTF,TGTGCCAGCAGCCCGACAGGCAGCTATGGCTACACCTTC
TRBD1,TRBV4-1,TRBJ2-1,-,CASSQGGQGSYNEQFF,TGCGCCAGCAGCCAAGGTGGACAGGGCTCCTACAATGAGCAGTTCTTC